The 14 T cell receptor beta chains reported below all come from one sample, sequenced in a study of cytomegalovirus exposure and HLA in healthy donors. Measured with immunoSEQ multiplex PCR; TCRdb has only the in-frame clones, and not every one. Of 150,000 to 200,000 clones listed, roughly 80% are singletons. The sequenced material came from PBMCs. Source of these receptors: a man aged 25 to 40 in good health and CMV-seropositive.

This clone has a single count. The CDR3 is CASSQEGQRGYTF. CDR3 nucleotides: TGTGCCAGCTCGCAGGAGGGCCAGAGAGGCTACACCTTC. The genes are TRBV19 and TRBJ1-2; D ambiguous. Looked up from germline, CDR1 is LNHDA and CDR2 is SQIVND (reference sequence). CDR3 length: 13 amino acids. Trimming took off 9 bases at V and 8 bases at J, with 19 bases between the two ends.

Written as DNA, the CDR3 is TGTGCCAGCAGTTTATCTGGGACAGGGGGCAACGAGCAGTACTTC. Amino acids: CASSLSGTGGNEQYF. J is TRBJ2-7 and V is TRBV27; 12 bases map to TRBD1. The V and J ends lost 0 bases and 5 bases, in that order; junction bases with no gene match: 2. The CDR3 has 15 residues. Germline CDR1 reads MNHEY; CDR2 reads SMNVEV (reference sequence).

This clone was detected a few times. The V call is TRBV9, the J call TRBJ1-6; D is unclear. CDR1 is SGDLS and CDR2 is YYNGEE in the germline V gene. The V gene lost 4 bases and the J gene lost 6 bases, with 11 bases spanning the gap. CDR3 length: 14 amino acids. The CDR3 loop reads CASSFRGLNSPLHF. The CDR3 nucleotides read TGTGCCAGCAGCTTCCGTGGCCTTAATTCACCCCTCCACTTT. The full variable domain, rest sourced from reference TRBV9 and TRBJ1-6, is DSGVTQTPKHLITATGQRVTLRCSPRSGDLSVYWYQQSLDQGLQFLIQYYNGEERAKGNILERFSAQQFPDLHSELNLSSLELGDSALYFCASSFRGLNSPLHFGNGTRLTVT.

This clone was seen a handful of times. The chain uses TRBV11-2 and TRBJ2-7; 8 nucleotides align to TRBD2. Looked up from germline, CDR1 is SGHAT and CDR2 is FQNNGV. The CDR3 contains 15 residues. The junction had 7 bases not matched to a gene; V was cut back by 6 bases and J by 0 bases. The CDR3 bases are TGTGCCAGCAGTCTTAGCGGGACTCACTCCTACGAGCAGTACTTC. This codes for CASSLSGTHSYEQYF.

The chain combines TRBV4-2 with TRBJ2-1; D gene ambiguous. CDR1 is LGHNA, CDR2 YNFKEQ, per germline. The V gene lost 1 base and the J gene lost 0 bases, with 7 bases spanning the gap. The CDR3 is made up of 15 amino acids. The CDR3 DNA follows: TGTGCCAGCAGCCAAGCGGGTAGCTCCTACAATGAGCAGTTCTTC. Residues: CASSQAGSSYNEQFF.

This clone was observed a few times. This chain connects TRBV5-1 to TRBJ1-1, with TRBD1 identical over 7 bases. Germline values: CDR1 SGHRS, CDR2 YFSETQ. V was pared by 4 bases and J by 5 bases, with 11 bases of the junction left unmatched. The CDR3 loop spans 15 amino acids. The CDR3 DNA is TGCGCCAGCAGCCCGCAAGGGACAGAGAAAACTGAAGCTTTCTTT. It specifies CASSPQGTEKTEAFF.

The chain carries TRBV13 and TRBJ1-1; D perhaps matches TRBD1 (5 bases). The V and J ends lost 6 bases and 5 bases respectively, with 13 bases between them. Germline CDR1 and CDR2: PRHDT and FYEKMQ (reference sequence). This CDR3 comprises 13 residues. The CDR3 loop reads CASRPDTWTEAFF. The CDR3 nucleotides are TGTGCCAGCAGACCGGACACGTGGACTGAAGCTTTCTTT. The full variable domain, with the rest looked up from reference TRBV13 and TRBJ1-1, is AAGVIQSPRHLIKEKRETATLKCYPIPRHDTVYWYQQGPGQDPQFLISFYEKMQSDKGSIPDRFSAQQFSDYHSELNMSSLELGDSALYFCASRPDTWTEAFFGQGTRLTVV.

CDR3 in amino acids: CASSWTSRETQYF. The CDR3, as DNA: TGCGCCAGCAGCTGGACTAGCCGTGAGACCCAGTACTTC. The chain links TRBV5-1 to TRBJ2-5; 8 bases align to TRBD2. Germline V lookup: CDR1 SGHRS, CDR2 YFSETQ. This CDR3 contains 13 residues. V trimming: 3 bases; J trimming: 5 bases; junction bases outside the gene matches: 3.

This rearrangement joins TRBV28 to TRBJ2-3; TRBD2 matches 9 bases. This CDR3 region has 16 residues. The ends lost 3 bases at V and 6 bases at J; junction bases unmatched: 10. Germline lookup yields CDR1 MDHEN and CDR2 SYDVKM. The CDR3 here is CASSLRPGLASDTQYF. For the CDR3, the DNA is TGTGCCAGCAGTTTGCGGCCGGGACTAGCAAGTGATACGCAGTATTTT.

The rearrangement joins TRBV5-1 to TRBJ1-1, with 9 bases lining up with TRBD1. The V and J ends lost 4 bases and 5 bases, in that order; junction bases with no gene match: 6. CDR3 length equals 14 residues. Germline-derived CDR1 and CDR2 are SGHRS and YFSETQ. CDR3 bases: TGCGCCAGCAGCCCAACAGGGGGCAGGACTGAAGCTTTCTTT. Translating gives CASSPTGGRTEAFF.

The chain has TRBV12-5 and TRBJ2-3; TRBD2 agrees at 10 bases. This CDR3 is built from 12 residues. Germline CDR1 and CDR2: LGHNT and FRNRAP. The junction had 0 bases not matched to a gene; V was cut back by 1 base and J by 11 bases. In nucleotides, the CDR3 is TGTGCTAGTGGTTTGGGACTAGCGGGGCAGTATTTT. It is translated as CASGLGLAGQYF.

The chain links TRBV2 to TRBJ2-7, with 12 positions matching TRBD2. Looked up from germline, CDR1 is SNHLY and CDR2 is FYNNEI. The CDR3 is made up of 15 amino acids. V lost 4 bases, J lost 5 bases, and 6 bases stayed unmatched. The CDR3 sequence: CASSVPSGREDEQYF. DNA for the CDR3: TGTGCCAGCAGTGTCCCTAGCGGGAGGGAGGACGAGCAGTACTTC. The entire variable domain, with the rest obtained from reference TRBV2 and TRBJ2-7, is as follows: EPEVTQTPSHQVTQMGQEVILRCVPISNHLYFYWYRQILGQKVEFLVSFYNNEISEKSEIFDDQFSVERPDGSNFTLKIRSTKLEDSAMYFCASSVPSGREDEQYFGPGTRLTVT.

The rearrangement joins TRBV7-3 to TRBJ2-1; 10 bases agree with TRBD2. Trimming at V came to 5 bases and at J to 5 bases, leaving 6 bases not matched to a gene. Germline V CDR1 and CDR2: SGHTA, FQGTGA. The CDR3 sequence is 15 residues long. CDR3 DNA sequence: TGTGCCAGCAGCACTAGCGGACTAGCGGACAATGAGCAGTTCTTC. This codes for CASSTSGLADNEQFF.

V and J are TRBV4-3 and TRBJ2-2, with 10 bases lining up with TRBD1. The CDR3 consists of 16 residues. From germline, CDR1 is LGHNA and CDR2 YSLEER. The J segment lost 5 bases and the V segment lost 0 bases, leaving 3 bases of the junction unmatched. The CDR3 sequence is CASSQEGQGRTGELFF. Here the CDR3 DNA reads TGCGCCAGCAGCCAAGAGGGACAGGGGCGGACCGGGGAGCTGTTTTTT.